Listed here are 32 T cell receptor beta chains from one sample, sequenced in a study of OX40 agonist ivuxolimab in advanced cancers. Assay used: immunoSEQ multiplex PCR; TCRdb lists only in-frame clones, some missing. Counted here are approximately 26,000 clones, 75% to 90% occurring once; the ten biggest clones make up 34%. The sequenced sample was CD4+ or CD8+ T cells sorted from blood, obtained in a trial of the OX40 agonist ivuxolimab. The receptors were gathered from an adult with an advanced solid tumor such as melanoma, head and neck, liver or kidney cancer.

This sequence joins TRBV4-1 and TRBJ1-5, with 9 positions matching TRBD1. The ends lost 0 bases at V and 5 bases at J; junction bases unmatched: 5. The CDR3 is 16 amino acids. CDR1 MGHRA and CDR2 YSYEKL come from the germline V gene. CDR3 sequence reads: CASSQEDRGRDQPQHF. As DNA, the CDR3 is TGCGCCAGCAGCCAAGAAGACAGGGGGAGGGATCAGCCCCAGCATTTT.

In this sample, this clone turned up a few times. V is TRBV6-5 and J is TRBJ1-2; 9 bases are shared with TRBD1. There are 16 residues in the CDR3. J lost 1 base, V lost 4 bases, and 7 bases had no gene match. Per the germline V gene, CDR1 is MNHEY and CDR2 is SVGAGI. The DNA for the CDR3 is TGTGCCAGCAGTTCCGCGACAGGGGGTCTTAACTATGGCTACACCTTC. Its translation is CASSSATGGLNYGYTF.

The J gene is TRBJ2-1, the V gene TRBV27; 8 bases line up with TRBD2. The CDR3 totals 16 residues. Germline V gene sequence: CDR1 MNHEY, CDR2 SMNVEV (reference sequence). The V gene end was trimmed by 6 bases and the J gene end by 6 bases; junction bases not matched to a gene: 13. This CDR3 reads CASRQGSSGSPNEQFF. CDR3 sequence (DNA): TGTGCCAGCAGACAAGGGTCCAGCGGGAGCCCCAATGAGCAGTTCTTC.

CDR3 nucleotide sequence: TGCGCCAGCAGCCAAGATAAGAGCGGGGAGGCCACCTACGAGCAGTACTTC. Amino acids: CASSQDKSGEATYEQYF. This rearrangement joins TRBV4-1 to TRBJ2-7, with TRBD2 matching over 7 bases. Germline CDR1 MGHRA, CDR2 YSYEKL. The CDR3 is made up of 17 amino acids. V lost 0 bases and J lost 2; bases outside the gene matches: 10.

The V gene is TRBV19, the J gene TRBJ1-3; D gene ambiguous. The germline V gene has CDR1 LNHDA and CDR2 SQIVND (reference sequence). Trimming stripped 3 bases from V and 4 bases from J, with 1 base between. The CDR3 spans 11 residues. The CDR3 sequence: CASSMGNTIYF. CDR3 nucleotide sequence: TGTGCCAGTAGTATGGGAAACACCATATATTTT.

The J gene is TRBJ2-6, the V gene TRBV19; D is uncertain. The V and J ends lost 3 bases and 0 bases respectively, with 6 bases between them. Germline V lookup: CDR1 LNHDA, CDR2 SQIVND (reference sequence). CDR3 length: 15 residues. The CDR3 is CASSMSFSGANVLTF. CDR3 DNA sequence: TGTGCCAGTAGTATGTCCTTCTCTGGGGCCAACGTCCTGACTTTC.

J is TRBJ2-4 and V is TRBV5-1; the D is unclear. V dropped 0 bases and J dropped 8 bases, with 12 bases sitting between them. CDR1 is SGHRS and CDR2 is YFSETQ in the germline V gene. The CDR3 consists of 14 residues. The CDR3 coding sequence is TGCGCCAGCAGCTTGGAGCCTGTCCCGGACATTCAGTACTTC. This encodes CASSLEPVPDIQYF.

The rearrangement uses TRBV4-2 and TRBJ2-7; tentatively, D is TRBD1 or TRBD2 (5 bases each). The germline V gene has CDR1 LGHNA and CDR2 YNFKEQ. This CDR3 has 14 amino acids. The germline V and J ends were trimmed by 0 bases and 3 bases, with 9 bases remaining between them. The CDR3 DNA is TGTGCCAGCAGCCAAGATGGGGGATACTACGAGCAGTACTTC. Translating gives CASSQDGGYYEQYF.

This clone was seen a handful of times. The rearrangement joins TRBV4-1 to TRBJ1-6, with D possibly matching TRBD1 (6 bases). Germline assignment: CDR1 MGHRA and CDR2 YSYEKL. The CDR3 extends over 13 amino acids. V was trimmed by 6 bases and J by 6 bases, leaving 9 bases between them. The CDR3 DNA sequence: TGCGCCAGCAGGGGGGCTGGTAATTCACCCCTCCACTTT. The encoded protein is CASRGAGNSPLHF.

CDR3 coding DNA: TGTGCCAGTAGTATCGGCCGGGGTGGCTATGGCTACACCTTC. Encoded protein: CASSIGRGGYGYTF. The rearrangement uses TRBV19 and TRBJ1-2; D is ambiguous. The CDR3 runs to 14 residues. Germline CDR1 is LNHDA and CDR2 is SQIVND (reference sequence). The germline V and J ends were trimmed by 3 bases and 4 bases, with 12 bases remaining between them.

The gene calls are TRBV27 and TRBJ1-4; no firm D call. The CDR3 has 13 amino acids. Germline CDR1 and CDR2: MNHEY and SMNVEV (reference sequence). Trimming shortened V by 1 base and J by 6 bases, and 6 bases separated the two germline ends. The CDR3 DNA sequence: TGTGCCAGCAGTTTATTCTCGCATGAAAAACTGTTTTTT. It codes for CASSLFSHEKLFF.

The V call is TRBV15, the J call TRBJ2-7; D possibly corresponds to TRBD2 (5 bases). Trimming removed 5 bases from V and 1 base from J, with 15 bases in between. The germline CDR1 and CDR2 sequences are LNHNV and YYDKDF (reference sequence). The CDR3 sequence is 15 residues long. This CDR3 is CATSRGSQLSYEQYF. DNA for the CDR3: TGTGCCACCAGCCGGGGATCCCAGTTATCCTACGAGCAGTACTTC.

The count of this clone is one. The chain employs TRBV4-3 and TRBJ2-7, with D perhaps given as TRBD1 or TRBD2 (5 bases each). V lost 0 bases, J lost 4 bases, and 16 bases lay in between. The CDR3 loop spans 16 amino acids. CDR1 and CDR2 (germline): LGHNA, YSLEER. This chain's CDR3 is CASSQDSVRAGYEQYF. The DNA of the CDR3 is TGCGCCAGCAGCCAAGATAGCGTCAGGGCGGGTTACGAGCAGTACTTC.

The chain recombines TRBV27 with TRBJ2-7; D remains unclear. Germline CDR1 reads MNHEY; CDR2 reads SMNVEV (reference sequence). This CDR3 is built from 13 residues. V was shortened by 0 bases and J by 5 bases, with 8 bases between the two germline ends. The CDR3 DNA sequence: TGTGCCAGCAGTTTATCGATGGGCCACGAGCAGTACTTC. It encodes CASSLSMGHEQYF.

The chain recombines TRBV6-9 with TRBJ1-5; D is uncertain. This CDR3 is built from 14 residues. The V end lost 7 bases, the J end lost 3 bases, and 13 bases lay between the germline ends. CDR1 is MNHGY and CDR2 is SVAAGI in the germline V gene. CDR3 sequence: CASIKRCLNQPQHF. CDR3 DNA sequence: TGTGCCAGCATTAAGAGGTGCCTCAATCAGCCCCAGCATTTT.

The chain joins TRBV9 to TRBJ2-1; D may match TRBD1 or TRBD2 (5 bases each). The CDR3 is made up of 13 amino acids. The V end lost 3 bases, the J end lost 4 bases, and 8 bases lay between the germline ends. Per the germline V gene, CDR1 is SGDLS and CDR2 is YYNGEE. CDR3: CASSGDGYNEQFF. Written as DNA, the CDR3 is TGTGCCAGCAGCGGGGACGGTTACAATGAGCAGTTCTTC.

The chain combines TRBV5-1 with TRBJ2-2, with D possibly TRBD2 on 5 matching bases. V shed 7 bases and J shed 3 bases, with 7 bases lying between them. This CDR3 has 12 amino acids. Germline V gene sequence: CDR1 SGHRS, CDR2 YFSETQ. DNA for the CDR3: TGCGCCAGCCCCGGGGACACCGGGGAGCTGTTTTTT. Translated: CASPGDTGELFF. Filled out from reference TRBV5-1 and TRBJ2-2, the complete variable domain reads KAGVTQTPRYLIKTRGQQVTLSCSPISGHRSVSWYQQTPGQGLQFLFEYFSETQRNKGNFPGRFSGRQFSNSRSEMNVSTLELGDSALYLCASPGDTGELFFGEGSRLTVL.

The V gene is TRBV11-2, the J gene TRBJ2-7; 7 bases match TRBD1. In germline, CDR1 is SGHAT, CDR2 FQNNGV. This CDR3 region has 13 residues. The junction had 4 bases not matched to a gene; V was cut back by 5 bases and J by 3 bases. CDR3: CASSLRDSYEQYF. The CDR3 DNA sequence: TGTGCCAGCAGCCTCCGGGACAGCTACGAGCAGTACTTC.

As DNA, the CDR3 is TGCGCCAGCGGACGGGGAACCGGCGAGGAAAAACTGTTTTTT. Encoded protein: CASGRGTGEEKLFF. This rearrangement joins TRBV4-1 to TRBJ1-4; D is uncertain. In germline, CDR1 is MGHRA, CDR2 YSYEKL. Trimming removed 8 bases at V and 8 bases at J, with 18 bases between. The CDR3 runs to 14 residues.

The J gene is TRBJ2-3, the V gene TRBV5-5; D uncertain. The CDR3 covers 15 residues. V was cut by 5 bases and J by 6 bases, with 19 bases left in between. CDR1 and CDR2 (germline): SGHKS, YYEKEE (reference sequence). The CDR3 region is CASSFDQTPVDTQYF. The CDR3, as DNA: TGTGCCAGCAGTTTTGACCAAACCCCGGTGGATACGCAGTATTTT.

In its sample, this clone was seen many times. CDR3 amino acids: CASSIGGLNTEAFF. CDR3 bases: TGTGCCAGTAGTATAGGGGGATTAAACACTGAAGCTTTCTTT. The rearrangement uses TRBV19 and TRBJ1-1; D gene uncertain. Trimming cost V 1 base and J 2 bases, with 8 bases left between them. Germline V gives CDR1 LNHDA, CDR2 SQIVND (reference sequence). CDR3 length: 14 amino acids.

This clone was seen a few times. V gene TRBV28 combines with J gene TRBJ2-2; TRBD2 agrees at 10 bases. CDR3 size: 13 residues. In germline, CDR1 is MDHEN, CDR2 SYDVKM. The CDR3 region is CGTGTSDTGELFF. The CDR3 nucleotides read TGTGGAACCGGGACTAGCGACACCGGGGAGCTGTTTTTT.

This rearrangement joins TRBV7-9 to TRBJ2-1; 14 bases map to TRBD2. Trimming took 5 bases from V and 8 from J; bases not matched to a gene: 8. The CDR3 sequence is 16 residues long. Germline loops: CDR1 SEHNR, CDR2 FQNEAQ (reference sequence). The chain's CDR3 is CASSRGTSGGMYEQFF. The CDR3 DNA sequence: TGTGCCAGCAGCAGAGGGACTAGCGGGGGTATGTATGAGCAGTTCTTC.

The rearrangement uses TRBV2 and TRBJ1-1; D not resolved. Germline CDR1 reads SNHLY; CDR2 reads FYNNEI. Trimming stripped 9 bases from V and 0 bases from J, with 14 bases between. CDR3 length: 14 amino acids. CDR3 loop: CASADGRMNTEAFF. Written as DNA, the CDR3 is TGTGCCAGTGCTGATGGACGGATGAACACTGAAGCTTTCTTT. Looking up the rest from reference TRBV2 and TRBJ1-1 gives the full variable domain: EPEVTQTPSHQVTQMGQEVILRCVPISNHLYFYWYRQILGQKVEFLVSFYNNEISEKSEIFDDQFSVERPDGSNFTLKIRSTKLEDSAMYFCASADGRMNTEAFFGQGTRLTVV.

In its sample, this clone was seen once. V gene TRBV5-4 combines with J gene TRBJ2-7, with D unresolved. V was cut by 3 bases and J by 3 bases, with 4 bases left in between. The CDR3 is made up of 11 amino acids. Germline CDR1 SGHNT, CDR2 YYREEE (reference sequence). The CDR3 loop reads CASSSGYEQYF. Written as DNA, the CDR3 is TGTGCCAGCAGCTCTGGCTACGAGCAGTACTTC.

J is TRBJ2-1 and V is TRBV29-1, with D perhaps being TRBD1 or TRBD2 (5 bases each). The V end was cut by 7 bases, the J end by 2 bases, with 15 bases between. Germline V gives CDR1 SQVTM, CDR2 ANQGSEA. The CDR3 loop spans 14 amino acids. The CDR3 region is CSAEGLGAYNEQFF. CDR3 nucleotide sequence: TGCAGCGCTGAGGGCCTGGGGGCCTACAATGAGCAGTTCTTC.

This sequence joins TRBV27 and TRBJ2-7; 9 nucleotides align to TRBD1. V lost 3 bases, J lost 7 bases, and 10 bases stayed unmatched. The CDR3 loop spans 15 amino acids. CDR1 is MNHEY, CDR2 SMNVEV, per germline (reference sequence). CDR3 nucleotide sequence: TGTGCCAGCAGTTTCGCGGTACAGGGGGCGGGGGAGCAGTACTTC. This gives the protein CASSFAVQGAGEQYF.

The chain couples TRBV2 to TRBJ2-1; TRBD2 matches 11 bases. Trimming took 7 bases from V and 2 from J; bases not matched to a gene: 7. Germline CDR1 and CDR2: SNHLY and FYNNEI. This CDR3 contains 16 residues. The CDR3 DNA reads as TGTGCCAGCACCCCGTTAGCGGGGGGGGCCTACAATGAGCAGTTCTTC. Translation: CASTPLAGGAYNEQFF.

The table lists this clone with a count of one. This chain connects TRBV9 to TRBJ2-1; tentative D call: TRBD2 (6 bases). This CDR3 spans 15 amino acids. Germline lookup yields CDR1 SGDLS and CDR2 YYNGEE. Trimming cost V 2 bases and J 7 bases, with 16 bases left between them. CDR3 residues: CASSVGTVPTNEQFF. The DNA for the CDR3 is TGTGCCAGCAGCGTGGGGACTGTCCCTACGAATGAGCAGTTCTTC.

Note on this clone: Other DNA sequences within the sample encode an identical CDR3. In DNA form, the CDR3 reads TGCAGTGCTCCCCGGGCCTACGAGCAGTACTTC. This codes for CSAPRAYEQYF. V is TRBV20-1 and J is TRBJ2-7, with D unclear. V was pared by 5 bases and J by 2 bases, with 7 bases between. In germline, CDR1 is DFQATT, CDR2 SNEGSKA (reference sequence). The CDR3 is made up of 11 amino acids.

This clone has a handful of counts. The chain is built from TRBV30 and TRBJ2-7, with 9 bases that match TRBD2. Unmatched junction bases numbered 2, after V lost 5 bases and J lost 0 bases. This CDR3 spans 13 amino acids. Germline V gives CDR1 GTSNPN, CDR2 SVGIG (reference sequence). The CDR3 spells CAWETSGSYEQYF. CDR3 DNA: TGTGCCTGGGAGACTAGCGGCTCCTACGAGCAGTACTTC.

The V call is TRBV7-9, the J call TRBJ1-1; D is uncertain. This CDR3 is 13 amino acids long. Germline CDR1 is SEHNR and CDR2 is FQNEAQ (reference sequence). The ends were cut back, 5 bases at V and 0 bases at J, with 7 bases in the middle. The CDR3 DNA sequence: TGTGCCAGCAGCCCCTACATGAACACTGAAGCTTTCTTT. Translating it yields CASSPYMNTEAFF. The entire variable domain, with the rest obtained from reference TRBV7-9 and TRBJ1-1, is as follows: DTGVSQNPRHKITKRGQNVTFRCDPISEHNRLYWYRQTLGQGPEFLTYFQNEAQLEKSRLLSDRFSAERPKGSFSTLEIQRTEQGDSAMYLCASSPYMNTEAFFGQGTRLTVV.